This T cell receptor (beta chain) was found in a study of blood T cell repertoires in COVID-19. TCRdb keeps only in-frame clones here, not all; method: immunoSEQ multiplex PCR. Of 110,000 to 150,000 clones listed, 88% are singletons. The germline CDR1 and CDR2 sequences are MDHEN and SYDVKM. Trimming at V came to 8 bases and at J to 1 base, leaving 9 bases not matched to a gene. CDR3 length equals 15 residues. This clonotype was sampled from a man in his 70s with acute or convalescent COVID-19. This chain uses TRBV28 with TRBJ2-3, with 7 bases identical to TRBD2. The material sequenced was peripheral blood. Written as DNA, the CDR3 is TGTGCCAGCGGCGGGACTACCCTTGGCACAGATACGCAGTATTTT. It specifies CASGGTTLGTDTQYF. Full variable domain (rest looked up from reference TRBV28 and TRBJ2-3): DVKVTQSSRYLVKRTGEKVFLECVQDMDHENMFWYRQDPGLGLRLIYFSYDVKMKEKGDIPEGYSVSREKKERFSLILESASTNQTSMYLCASGGTTLGTDTQYFGPGTRLTVL.